Listed below are T cell receptor beta chains from one sample, sequenced in a study of CD8 T cells in Susac syndrome. A single record per CDR3 protein comes from TCRdb applying MiXCR to the immunoSEQ multiplex PCR reads. The sample contains some 300,000 distinct CDR3 sequences, about 82% of which appear only once. Material for sequencing was CD8+ T cells from PBMCs. All receptors come from a human donor with multiple sclerosis. Each CDR3 is given with its conserved first and last residue.

TRBV11-2	TRBJ1-3	CASSLAPGPGNTIYF
TRBV28	TRBJ2-7	CASSLRPPEQYF
TRBV28	TRBJ2-1	CASSREFGLGVYNEQFF
TRBV4-1	TRBJ2-2	CASSQVAGELFF
TRBV29-1	TRBJ1-2	CSVRTELGYTF
TRBV30	TRBJ1-4	CAWTNPRTAPNEKLFF
TRBV30	TRBJ2-7	CAWRPGTAYEQYF
TRBV25-1	TRBJ2-3	CASGVVDTQYF
TRBV12-3/TRBV12-4	TRBJ2-5	CASSTSGTQYF
TRBV6-5	TRBJ2-7	CASSISGRAYEQYF
TRBV7-9	TRBJ2-7	CASSPGTGPPYEQYF
TRBV4-3	TRBJ2-7	CASSQYLRGGDYEQYF
TRBV25-1	TRBJ2-7	CASTLGYEQYF
TRBV11-2	TRBJ1-1	CASSPTSVEAFF
TRBV7-6	TRBJ1-2	CASSLAGVRIGNYGYTF
TRBV27	TRBJ2-2	CASSSPLGTGELFF
TRBV20-1	TRBJ2-2	CSASAGLNANTGELFF
TRBV30	TRBJ2-1	CAWSVRGREGGYNEQFF
TRBV6-2/TRBV6-3	TRBJ2-1	CASSYDSSWVTNEQFF
TRBV28	TRBJ2-7	CASSLVRTSGPYEQYF
TRBV28	TRBJ2-3	CASSPFQNTDTQYF
TRBV19	TRBJ1-4	CASSQGAGANEKLFF
TRBV2	TRBJ2-2	CASSDPGLAGGGAGELFF
TRBV30	TRBJ1-2	CAWHLETGVLYGYTF
TRBV5-1	TRBJ1-5	CASSLADRGGGYSNQPQHF
TRBV6-5	TRBJ2-1	CASSYSGANSYNEQFF
TRBV2	TRBJ2-7	CASSDPPGGYEQYF
TRBV6-5	TRBJ2-5	CASSSGLAGVEETQYF
TRBV3-1	TRBJ1-2	CASSQAGTPRVDGYTF
TRBV12-2	TRBJ1-2	CASSTGGSLKNQVYGYTF
TRBV10-2	TRBJ2-2	CASSVGGLNTGELFF
TRBV25-1	TRBJ2-2	CASSEFDAWTNTGELFF
TRBV6-1	TRBJ2-5	CASRRGPRLVGTQYF
TRBV6-1	TRBJ1-1	CASRAGFNTEAFF
TRBV12-3/TRBV12-4	TRBJ2-7	CASSLVLAGVHEQYF
TRBV3-1	TRBJ2-1	CASSQDGPSGGAREQFF
TRBV27	TRBJ2-3	CASSWDRGSDTQYF
TRBV13	TRBJ2-5	CASSLGQGETQYF
TRBV4-3	TRBJ2-1	CASSHKIPVDEQFF
TRBV3-1	TRBJ2-6	CASSQSRRSGANVLTF
TRBV29-1	TRBJ2-5	CSVWGTRGIIETQYF
TRBV21-1	TRBJ1-2	CASSKANTGEDNFIGDYGYTF
TRBV13	TRBJ2-7	CASSPDGLAGVSYEQYF
TRBV7-9	TRBJ2-7	CASTARASTYEQYF
TRBV28	TRBJ2-5	CASSQPGLPTQETQYF
TRBV9	TRBJ2-5	CASSVEGEMQETQYF
TRBV19	TRBJ1-1	CASSIKDLNTEAFF
TRBV9	TRBJ1-2	CASSVWAQGLYGYTF
TRBV10-1	TRBJ2-4	CASSRTGVAKNIQYF
TRBV15	TRBJ1-2	CATRARPSGYTF